Below are 20 T cell receptor beta chains sequenced from a single sample in a study of CD8+ T cells in alopecia areata. RNA was extracted and reverse transcribed into cDNA as the sequencing template. This table comes from immunoSEQ multiplex PCR, and its TCRdb copy is limited to in-frame clones, with some not included. The table records more than 200,000 clones, around two thirds of them present only once. Here the sequenced sample was CD4+ T cells sorted from blood, taken at week 0. These receptors originate from a human donor with alopecia areata.

The sample holds one count of this clone. The genes are TRBV5-1 and TRBJ1-4; 10 nucleotides agree with TRBD1. J was trimmed by 8 bases and V by 4 bases; bases with no gene match: 11. The CDR3 runs 16 residues. Germline V gene sequence: CDR1 SGHRS, CDR2 YFSETQ. The DNA of the CDR3 is TGCGCCAGCAGCCGCTTGGGACAGGGGTCCTTGGAAAAACTGTTTTTT. Translation gives CASSRLGQGSLEKLFF.

The chain has TRBV29-1 and TRBJ2-5; 7 bases align to TRBD1. V lost 3 bases, J lost 1 base, and 14 bases stayed unmatched. Germline loops: CDR1 SQVTM, CDR2 ANQGSEA. CDR3 size: 17 residues. The CDR3 DNA is TGCAGCGTTGACGGGCCGTGGGACAGTCACTTCCAAGAGACCCAGTACTTC. This sequence encodes CSVDGPWDSHFQETQYF.

Ten or more counts support this clone. The chain combines TRBV19 with TRBJ1-1; D is uncertain. Trimming removed 5 bases from V and 1 base from J, with 5 bases in between. Looked up from germline, CDR1 is LNHDA and CDR2 is SQIVND (reference sequence). This CDR3 is built from 12 residues. CDR3: CASSWWNTEAFF. The DNA of the CDR3 is TGTGCCAGTAGTTGGTGGAACACTGAAGCTTTCTTT.

The rearrangement joins TRBV9 to TRBJ1-5, with D unresolved. CDR3 size: 16 residues. Trimming removed 4 bases from V and 1 base from J, with 15 bases in between. Looked up from germline, CDR1 is SGDLS and CDR2 is YYNGEE. CDR3 bases: TGTGCCAGCAGCCTTCAGCTGCGACCAAGCAATCAGCCCCAGCATTTT. As protein: CASSLQLRPSNQPQHF.

The chain carries TRBV30 and TRBJ1-1; D is undetermined. CDR3 length: 13 amino acids. Trimming left V 8 bases short and J 0 bases short, with 13 bases between. Germline V gene data show CDR1 as GTSNPN and CDR2 as SVGIG (reference sequence). The CDR3 coding sequence is TGTGCCGGAAACAGAATCATGAACACTGAAGCTTTCTTT. Translated: CAGNRIMNTEAFF. The variable domain in full, completed from reference TRBV30 and TRBJ1-1, reads SQTIHQWPATLVQPVGSPLSLECTVEGTSNPNLYWYRQAAGRGLQLLFYSVGIGQISSEVPQNLSASRPQDRQFILSSKKLLLSDSGFYLCAGNRIMNTEAFFGQGTRLTVV.

The chain recombines TRBV4-1 with TRBJ1-5; 10 bases agree with TRBD1. From germline, CDR1 is MGHRA and CDR2 YSYEKL. This CDR3 region has 15 residues. V lost 0 bases, J lost 6 bases, and 2 bases stayed unmatched. The CDR3 nucleotides are TGCGCCAGCAGCCAAGAAGGGACAGGGGTTCAGCCCCAGCATTTT. Amino acids: CASSQEGTGVQPQHF.

This CDR3 reads CASSIHPQGTYSGANVLTF. The CDR3 coding sequence is TGTGCCAGTAGTATACATCCCCAGGGTACGTACTCTGGGGCCAACGTCCTGACTTTC. The chain joins TRBV19 to TRBJ2-6; D perhaps matches TRBD1 (5 bases). Germline V CDR1 and CDR2: LNHDA, SQIVND (reference sequence). The CDR3 extends over 19 amino acids. V was cut by 2 bases and J by 0 bases, with 17 bases left in between.

This clone has more than one count but fewer than ten. The identical CDR3 is also encoded by other nucleotide sequences in the sample. The chain joins TRBV29-1 to TRBJ1-1; no reliable D call. This CDR3 comprises 10 residues. The germline gives CDR1 SQVTM, CDR2 ANQGSEA. V gave up 7 bases and J gave up 1 base, with 4 bases separating them. In DNA form, the CDR3 reads TGCAGCGCTCGGAACACTGAAGCTTTCTTT. Translating it yields CSARNTEAFF.

The rearrangement links TRBV29-1 to TRBJ2-3, with TRBD2 matching 8 bases. Germline V gives CDR1 SQVTM, CDR2 ANQGSEA. This CDR3 is 12 amino acids long. The V segment lost 4 bases and the J segment 3 bases; nucleotides outside the gene matches: 0. For the CDR3, the DNA is TGCAGCGTTGTAGCGGGGACAGATACGCAGTATTTT. Translation gives CSVVAGTDTQYF.

The V call is TRBV29-1, the J call TRBJ1-1; the D is unclear. From germline, CDR1 is SQVTM and CDR2 ANQGSEA. The germline V and J ends were trimmed by 0 bases and 10 bases, with 9 bases remaining between them. The CDR3 is made up of 11 amino acids. CDR3 loop: CSVEEGRGAFF. Here the CDR3 DNA reads TGCAGCGTTGAAGAAGGGAGAGGAGCTTTCTTT.

There are a few counts of this clone. The rearrangement links TRBV7-8 to TRBJ2-3, with a weak D call TRBD1 (6 bases). Trimming took 4 bases from V and 2 from J, leaving 13 bases between them. The V gene's germline CDR1 is SGHVS and CDR2 FQNEAQ. There are 15 residues in the CDR3. Here the CDR3 DNA reads TGTGCCAGCAGCTACCGTGACAGGATCACAGATACGCAGTATTTT. Protein: CASSYRDRITDTQYF. The whole variable domain, remainder taken from reference TRBV7-8 and TRBJ2-3, is GAGVSQSPRYKVAKRGQDVALRCDPISGHVSLFWYQQALGQGPEFLTYFQNEAQLDKSGLPSDRFFAERPEGSVSTLKIQRTQQEDSAVYLCASSYRDRITDTQYFGPGTRLTVL.

This clone was seen only a few times. The chain recombines TRBV7-3 with TRBJ2-7; D may correspond to TRBD1 or TRBD2 (5 bases each). Germline lookup yields CDR1 SGHTA and CDR2 FQGTGA. The CDR3 is made up of 14 amino acids. The germline V and J ends were trimmed by 0 bases and 2 bases, with 8 bases remaining between them. The CDR3 nucleotides read TGTGCCAGCAGCTTAACTCCGGGGCCCTACGAGCAGTACTTC. Translation: CASSLTPGPYEQYF.

This clone showed up just once. V and J are TRBV29-1 and TRBJ2-7; possible D gene TRBD1, 6 bases. The germline V gene has CDR1 SQVTM and CDR2 ANQGSEA. Deletions cut 7 bases from V and 5 bases from J, with 18 bases between. The CDR3 length is 13 residues. The CDR3 sequence is CSGRNRATDEQYF. The CDR3 nucleotides are TGCAGCGGGCGGAACAGGGCTACGGACGAGCAGTACTTC.

V gene TRBV7-2 combines with J gene TRBJ1-1; no clear D. Trimming removed 1 base at V and 3 bases at J, with 9 bases between. There are 14 residues in the CDR3. In germline, CDR1 is SGHTA, CDR2 FQGNSA. CDR3 residues: CASSLVQKYTEAFF. DNA of the CDR3: TGTGCCAGCAGCTTAGTACAGAAATACACTGAAGCTTTCTTT.

This clone has more than one count but fewer than ten. This same CDR3 is encoded by further DNA sequences in the sample. The rearrangement uses TRBV9 and TRBJ2-2; no firm D call. The CDR3 consists of 14 residues. V dropped 0 bases and J dropped 3 bases, with 6 bases sitting between them. Germline CDR1 and CDR2: SGDLS and YYNGEE. CDR3 nucleotides: TGTGCCAGCAGCGTAGGACCAGACACCGGGGAGCTGTTTTTT. Translation: CASSVGPDTGELFF.

This clone was seen ten or more times. The rearrangement joins TRBV7-8 to TRBJ2-4, with 12 positions matching TRBD2. The CDR3 loop spans 16 amino acids. Germline CDR1 is SGHVS and CDR2 is FQNEAQ. With 4 bases clipped from V and 8 bases from J, the junction kept 9 bases outside the gene matches. The CDR3 sequence is CASSSLAGGPGDIQYF. CDR3 sequence (DNA): TGTGCCAGCAGCTCCCTAGCGGGGGGGCCTGGGGACATTCAGTACTTC.

J is TRBJ2-6 and V is TRBV2, with a possible D match to TRBD1 (5 bases). Germline CDR1 SNHLY, CDR2 FYNNEI. The CDR3 has 14 residues. V was trimmed by 7 bases and J by 1 base, leaving 8 bases between them. DNA for the CDR3: TGTGCCAGCATATACAGGTCTGGGGCCAACGTCCTGACTTTC. Its protein product is CASIYRSGANVLTF.

DNA of the CDR3: TGTGCCAGCAGGCCGGGTCCCTTCACAGATACGCAGTATTTT. The encoded protein is CASRPGPFTDTQYF. The chain uses TRBV6-5 and TRBJ2-3; no definite D call. Germline-derived CDR1 and CDR2 are MNHEY and SVGAGI. CDR3 size: 14 residues. The V and J ends lost 6 bases and 2 bases respectively, with 12 bases between them.

This clone was seen a single time. The chain joins TRBV11-1 to TRBJ2-5; 7 nucleotides line up with TRBD2. Germline CDR1 SGHAT, CDR2 FQDESV (reference sequence). The J segment lost 0 bases and the V segment lost 3 bases, leaving 1 base of the junction unmatched. This CDR3 has 14 residues. CDR3: CASSFSGNQETQYF. The CDR3 region has the DNA TGTGCCAGCAGCTTCAGCGGGAACCAAGAGACCCAGTACTTC.

The chain uses TRBV29-1 and TRBJ2-3; 14 bases agree with TRBD2. CDR3 length: 17 residues. Germline V CDR1 and CDR2: SQVTM, ANQGSEA. With V trimmed by 7 bases and J by 3 bases, 12 bases remained unmatched. The CDR3 sequence: CSARHGLAGGRTDTQYF. In nucleotides, the CDR3 is TGCAGCGCTCGCCATGGACTAGCGGGGGGTAGGACAGATACGCAGTATTTT.